The table lists the clone carrying this TCR beta chain with many counts. Its target is not known. The record originates from a study of CD8+ T cells in alopecia areata. Study at large: Those patients who were treated received oral tofacitinib, which was given at 5 to 10 mg twice daily for moderate-to-severe alopecia areata. Notes on the study in general: It was lesional scalp, especially alopecia totalis/universalis, that showed higher clonality than normal scalp. Normal-skin resident alphabeta T cells also appear among scalp sample sequences.

Researchers took lesional scalp punch biopsies and peripheral blood from people who were alopecia areata patients. RNA was isolated and reverse transcribed to cDNA, the sequencing template. Some clones are missing from TCRdb's copy, which holds only in-frame ones; the method was immunoSEQ multiplex PCR. Of about 91,000 clones in the sample, about 40% were seen once. Germline V gene lookup returns CDR1 MGHRA and CDR2 YSYEKL. The CDR3 has 18 amino acids. Unmatched junction bases numbered 9, after V lost 2 bases and J lost 2 bases. The sequencing sample was made of CD4+ T cells sorted from blood. The sequence came from a human donor with alopecia areata. This chain connects TRBV4-1 to TRBJ2-7, with 13 bases fitting TRBD2. This CDR3 reads CASSQRTSGSSRTYEQYF. The CDR3 DNA reads TGCGCCAGCAGCCAAAGGACTAGCGGGAGCTCGAGGACCTACGAGCAGTACTTC.